The 27 T cell receptor beta chains below come from one sample, sequenced in a study of T cells in women clearing cervical HPV infection (dated by TCRdb to 2017 to 2018). Receptor amplification or capture employed the immunoSEQ multiplex PCR assay. TCRdb carries this immuneACCESS record with in-frame sequences only. Its versions omit some clonotypes, under half of them owing to an unresolved V gene in the studies checked, with the rest unexplained. The table for this sample lists some 40,000 clones. The top ten clonotypes cover 4.5% to 5.5% of the sample. Sequencing was carried out using blood buffy coat. These receptors were obtained from a woman aged 18-69 years with a cervical HPV16 infection that either progressed to CIN3+ or cleared (not recorded which).

The sequenced part of the CDR3 DNA is TGTGCCAGCAGCCTCTCCGGGGGGGAGACC. It yields the protein CASSLSGGET. The full CDR3 reads CASSLSGGETQYF. The genes are TRBV5-4 and TRBJ2-5, with 7 bases lining up with TRBD2. The sequenced fragment ends 3 residues before the CDR3 boundary, so the rest is inferred from the germline J gene. The germline CDR1 and CDR2 sequences are SGHNT and YYREEE (reference sequence). V shed 4 bases, J shed 5 bases, and the junction held 5 bases outside the gene matches. This CDR3 is 13 amino acids long.

As concerns this clone: With the read ending 3 residues before the CDR3 end, the germline J gene is used to fill in that end. The chain couples TRBV7-3 to TRBJ2-3, with TRBD1 as a possible D gene (7 bases). The CDR3 is made up of 16 amino acids. Germline V lookup: CDR1 SGHTA, CDR2 FQGTGA. V was trimmed by 3 bases and J by 2 bases, leaving 15 bases between them. The CDR3 reads CASSFGGQQSTDTQYF. The CDR3 bases that were read are TGTGCCAGCAGCTTCGGGGGACAGCAGTCCACAGATACG.

Concerning this clone itself: The CDR3 is cut off 3 residues early in the read; its end comes from the germline J gene. The chain carries TRBV2 and TRBJ2-2; weak D call: TRBD1 (5 bases). The V end was cut by 6 bases, the J end by 6 bases, with 8 bases between. This CDR3 comprises 12 residues. Germline CDR1 reads SNHLY; CDR2 reads FYNNEI. The CDR3 spells CASRGRPGELFF. The DNA read from the CDR3 is TGTGCCAGCAGGGGGCGTCCCGGGGAG.

In regard to this clone: Read sequence stops 3 residues before the CDR3 end, and the germline J gene provides the missing end. V usage is TRBV19 and J usage is TRBJ2-5; D gene unclear. CDR1 is LNHDA and CDR2 is SQIVND in the germline V gene (reference sequence). V was shortened by 5 bases and J by 5 bases, with 9 bases between the two germline ends. This CDR3 is 12 amino acids long. The CDR3 loop reads CASSGRVETQYF. The sequenced CDR3 bases are TGTGCCAGTAGTGGTAGGGTGGAGACC. The whole variable domain, remainder taken from reference TRBV19 and TRBJ2-5, is DGGITQSPKYLFRKEGQNVTLSCEQNLNHDAMYWYRQDPGQGLRLIYYSQIVNDFQKGDIAEGYSVSREKKESFPLTVTSAQKNPTAFYLCASSGRVETQYFGPGTRLLVL.

Remarks on this clone: The read ends 3 residues shy of where the CDR3 ends; the end is completed using the germline J gene. V usage is TRBV6-4 and J usage is TRBJ1-1; TRBD1 is a possible D gene (6 bases). The length of the CDR3 is 15 residues. Trimming shortened V by 0 bases and J by 6 bases, and 14 bases separated the two germline ends. Germline V gives CDR1 MRHNA, CDR2 SNTAGT. The part of the CDR3 DNA that was read is TGTGCCAGCAGTGACTCTGCAGGGGAGTCCGCTGAA. Protein sequence: CASSDSAGESAE. The entire CDR3 protein reads CASSDSAGESAEAFF.

Incomplete CDR3 DNA: TGTGCCAGCAGCCTCCGGGACAGGGCTACCGGGGAG. Translation: CASSLRDRATGE. The full-length CDR3 reads as CASSLRDRATGELFF. The genes are TRBV7-8 and TRBJ2-2; 9 nucleotides line up with TRBD1. The observed sequence ends 3 residues before the CDR3 terminus, with the missing tail filled in from the germline J gene. This CDR3 is 15 amino acids long. CDR1 is SGHVS, CDR2 FQNEAQ, per germline. The V segment lost 5 bases and the J segment 5 bases; nucleotides outside the gene matches: 6. Combining the CDR3 with reference TRBV7-8 and TRBJ2-2 gives the whole variable domain GAGVSQSPRYKVAKRGQDVALRCDPISGHVSLFWYQQALGQGPEFLTYFQNEAQLDKSGLPSDRFFAERPEGSVSTLKIQRTQQEDSAVYLCASSLRDRATGELFFGEGSRLTVL.

Turning to this clone: The identical CDR3 is also encoded by other nucleotide sequences in the sample. CDR3 protein: CASSFEAGAGANVLTF. The sequenced CDR3 bases are TGCGCCAGCAGCTTTGAAGCAGGGGCTGGGGCCAACGTC. This chain links TRBV5-1 with TRBJ2-6, with D maybe TRBD1 (6 bases). Read sequence stops 3 residues before the CDR3 end, and the germline J gene provides the missing end. The CDR3 is 16 residues long. V dropped 2 bases and J dropped 2 bases, with 11 bases sitting between them. CDR1 is SGHRS, CDR2 YFSETQ, per germline.

With respect to this clone: The DNA ends 3 residues before the CDR3 does, and the rest of the CDR3 is filled in from the germline J gene. The chain combines TRBV6-1 with TRBJ2-6; 8 bases map to TRBD1. The germline CDR1 and CDR2 sequences are MNHNS and SASEGT. The trim removed 2 bases at V and 4 bases at J, leaving 10 bases unmatched. This CDR3 comprises 18 residues. The chain's CDR3 is CASSERVPTGVGANVLTF. Partial CDR3 DNA: TGTGCCAGCAGTGAAAGGGTCCCGACAGGGGTCGGGGCCAACGTC.

About this clone itself: The DNA ends 3 residues before the CDR3 does, and the rest of the CDR3 is filled in from the germline J gene. The rearrangement uses TRBV7-6 and TRBJ2-6; possibly TRBD1 for D (5 bases). Trimming took off 3 bases at V and 0 bases at J, with 15 bases between the two ends. The CDR3 length is 18 residues. Germline V lookup: CDR1 SGHVS, CDR2 FNYEAQ. The sequenced CDR3 bases are TGTGCCAGCAGCTTTGTGCAGGGCAGCCCCTCTGGGGCCAACGTC. It translates to CASSFVQGSPSGANV. The CDR3 in full is CASSFVQGSPSGANVLTF.

As to this clone: The CDR3 extends 3 residues past the end of the read, so its final part is completed from the germline J gene. This rearrangement joins TRBV3-1 (or the pseudogene TRBV3-2) to TRBJ2-2, with D unclear. CDR1 is LGHDT, CDR2 YNNKEL, per germline (reference sequence). This CDR3 region has 15 residues. Trimming shortened V by 1 base and J by 3 bases, and 9 bases separated the two germline ends. The CDR3 loop is CASSQGQFHTGELFF. CDR3 bases read: TGTGCCAGCAGCCAAGGGCAGTTTCACACCGGGGAG.

This clone shows up as large by frequency. The read ends 3 residues early relative to the CDR3; the germline J gene fills the gap. The rearrangement uses TRBV13 and TRBJ2-4; 9 bases are a match to TRBD1. Germline V gene lookup returns CDR1 PRHDT and CDR2 FYEKMQ (reference sequence). After removal of 5 bases from V and 5 bases from J, the junction contained 4 bases not matched to a gene. This CDR3 is 14 amino acids long. CDR3 DNA, as far as it was read: TGTGCCAGCAGCCCCAGGACAGGGGAAAACATT. Translating gives CASSPRTGENI. The whole CDR3 protein reads CASSPRTGENIQYF.

Of note for this clone: The read comes to an end 3 residues before the CDR3 does, leaving the germline J gene to fill in the end. This rearrangement joins TRBV4-2 to TRBJ2-5; the D gene is possibly TRBD2 (6 bases). The germline CDR1 and CDR2 sequences are LGHNA and YNFKEQ. The CDR3 covers 15 residues. Trimming took off 0 bases at V and 5 bases at J, with 13 bases between the two ends. Partial CDR3 DNA: TGTGCCAGCAGCCAAGATAGCGGCCTTTGGGAGACC. Protein: CASSQDSGLWET. The CDR3 reads in full as CASSQDSGLWETQYF.

As regards this clone: Coverage ceases 3 residues before the CDR3 finishes, and the germline J gene fills in the end. The chain carries TRBV19 and TRBJ2-7; TRBD1 aligns across 10 bases. The ends lost 7 bases at V and 3 bases at J; junction bases unmatched: 6. The CDR3 is 14 residues long. Germline V CDR1 and CDR2: LNHDA, SQIVND (reference sequence). CDR3: CASKYGTGDYEQYF. Partial CDR3 DNA: TGTGCCAGTAAGTACGGGACAGGGGACTACGAG.

To note about this clone: The read is 3 residues too short to cover the CDR3 end, so that end is filled in from the germline J gene. The chain carries TRBV11-3 and TRBJ2-1; 9 bases are a match to TRBD2. J lost 8 bases, V lost 8 bases, and 10 bases had no gene match. From germline, CDR1 is SGHNT and CDR2 YENEEA. CDR3 size: 14 residues. The CDR3 reads CASGGGGAVYEQFF. Incomplete CDR3 DNA: TGTGCCAGCGGGGGCGGGGGGGCCGTTTATGAG.

The CDR3 spells CASSVGAFLEGYTF. CDR3 bases read: TGTGCCAGCAGTGTGGGGGCATTCCTAGAGGGC. This chain connects TRBV2 to TRBJ1-2; D might be TRBD1 (6 bases). The read ends 3 residues before the CDR3 terminus; that terminus is restored from the germline J gene. The germline V gene encodes CDR1 SNHLY and CDR2 FYNNEI. The CDR3 runs to 14 residues.

Concerning this clone: The missing CDR3 end, 3 residues past where the read stops, is filled in from the germline J gene. The chain recombines TRBV9 with TRBJ2-3; TRBD2 agrees at 12 bases. This CDR3 has 16 amino acids. The germline V gene has CDR1 SGDLS and CDR2 YYNGEE. V gave up 1 base and J gave up 3 bases; unmatched junction bases: 3. The CDR3 sequence is CASSVLAGGPTDTQYF. The CDR3 bases that were read are TGTGCCAGCAGCGTACTAGCGGGGGGGCCGACAGATACG.

As regards this clone: The CDR3 extends 3 residues past the end of the read, so its final part is completed from the germline J gene. The chain links TRBV20-1 to TRBJ2-2, with TRBD2 matching over 13 bases. Per germline, CDR1 DFQATT and CDR2 SNEGSKA (reference sequence). V shed 7 bases and J 5 bases; nucleotides not matched to a gene: 1. The CDR3 loop spans 13 amino acids. The sequenced part of the CDR3 DNA is TGCAGTGGGACTAGCGGGGGAACCGGGGAG. Amino acids: CSGTSGGTGE. From start to end, the CDR3 is CSGTSGGTGELFF.

Comments on this clone: The CDR3 end is not reached by the read, which stops 3 residues before it; the germline J gene fills it in. V usage is TRBV7-3 and J usage is TRBJ2-3; D perhaps matches TRBD2 (7 bases). Per germline, CDR1 SGHTA and CDR2 FQGTGA. CDR3 size: 17 residues. V was pared by 5 bases and J by 0 bases, with 18 bases between. The chain's CDR3 is CASSKPRGGPSTDTQYF. CDR3 DNA, as far as it was read: TGTGCCAGCAGCAAGCCCCGCGGGGGCCCTAGCACAGATACG.

With respect to this clone: Read sequence stops 3 residues before the CDR3 end, and the germline J gene provides the missing end. This sequence joins TRBV6-4 and TRBJ2-2; 10 bases map to TRBD2. From germline, CDR1 is MRHNA and CDR2 SNTAGT. The CDR3 consists of 17 residues. Unmatched junction bases numbered 9, after V lost 2 bases and J lost 6 bases. CDR3 protein: CASSDGSGGLSSGELFF. CDR3 DNA (partial): TGTGCCAGCAGTGACGGTAGCGGGGGGCTCAGTTCCGGGGAG.

With respect to this clone: The read terminates 3 residues before the CDR3 end, so the remaining end is supplied by the germline J gene. V usage is TRBV10-1 and J usage is TRBJ2-1, with TRBD1 matching over 7 bases. J was trimmed by 0 bases and V by 8 bases; bases with no gene match: 1. Germline lookup yields CDR1 WNHNN and CDR2 SYGVQD (reference sequence). The CDR3 has 13 amino acids. The CDR3 bases that were read are TGCGCCAGCGGGGACAGCTCCTACAATGAG. This gives the protein CASGDSSYNE. The full-length CDR3 reads as CASGDSSYNEQFF.

The sequenced CDR3 bases are TGCAGTGCTAGGGGGACTAGCGGGGGCTCCTACAATGAG. Its translation is CSARGTSGGSYNE. The whole CDR3 sequence is CSARGTSGGSYNEQFF. The chain couples TRBV20-1 to TRBJ2-1; TRBD2 agrees at 14 bases. The CDR3 end falls 3 residues outside the read, so it is completed with the germline J gene. Germline V CDR1 and CDR2: DFQATT, SNEGSKA (reference sequence). The V segment lost 3 bases and the J segment 0 bases; nucleotides outside the gene matches: 1. This CDR3 contains 16 residues.

Details on this clone: The sequence runs out 3 residues before the end of the CDR3; the remainder is reconstructed from the germline J gene. The V gene is TRBV5-1, the J gene TRBJ2-5; 7 bases map to TRBD2. The CDR3 contains 14 residues. Losses at the gene ends were 7 bases for V and 3 bases for J; bases not matched to a gene: 9. Per germline, CDR1 SGHRS and CDR2 YFSETQ. The DNA read from the CDR3 is TGCGCCAGCTCACCCGGGGGGTCGAAAGAGACC. This codes for CASSPGGSKET. The full CDR3 protein is CASSPGGSKETQYF. Based on the CDR3 plus reference TRBV5-1 and TRBJ2-5, the full variable domain is KAGVTQTPRYLIKTRGQQVTLSCSPISGHRSVSWYQQTPGQGLQFLFEYFSETQRNKGNFPGRFSGRQFSNSRSEMNVSTLELGDSALYLCASSPGGSKETQYFGPGTRLLVL.

Turning to this clone: The CDR3 is cut off 3 residues early in the read; its end comes from the germline J gene. V usage is TRBV5-1 and J usage is TRBJ2-3; TRBD2 agrees at 7 bases. The CDR3 sequence is 17 residues long. Looked up from germline, CDR1 is SGHRS and CDR2 is YFSETQ. The V and J ends lost 1 base and 0 bases, in that order; junction bases with no gene match: 8. CDR3 bases read: TGCGCCAGCAGCTTGACGGGGGGTAGCCCGAGCACAGATACG. As protein: CASSLTGGSPSTDT. The whole CDR3 protein reads CASSLTGGSPSTDTQYF. Full variable domain (outside the CDR3, taken from reference TRBV5-1 and TRBJ2-3): KAGVTQTPRYLIKTRGQQVTLSCSPISGHRSVSWYQQTPGQGLQFLFEYFSETQRNKGNFPGRFSGRQFSNSRSEMNVSTLELGDSALYLCASSLTGGSPSTDTQYFGPGTRLTVL.

With regard to this clone: The read ends 3 residues shy of where the CDR3 ends; the end is completed using the germline J gene. The V and J genes are TRBV20-1 and TRBJ2-3; possibly TRBD2 for D (6 bases). Between the trimmed V and J ends, which lost 1 base and 7 bases, there was a span of 33 bases. There are 20 residues in the CDR3. CDR1 and CDR2 (germline): DFQATT, SNEGSKA (reference sequence). The CDR3 protein is CSARGPLGRGVGPSGYTQYF. The part of the CDR3 DNA that was read is TGCAGTGCTAGAGGACCCCTCGGGAGAGGTGTAGGTCCTTCGGGGTATACG.

Concerning this clone: Read sequence stops 3 residues before the CDR3 end, and the germline J gene provides the missing end. This chain uses TRBV6-1 with TRBJ2-7, with 8 bases lining up with TRBD1. CDR1 is MNHNS, CDR2 SASEGT, per germline. This CDR3 is 18 amino acids long. Unmatched junction bases numbered 13, after V lost 2 bases and J lost 1 base. This chain's CDR3 is CASSESQVRQGASYEQYF. The CDR3 DNA, read in part, is TGTGCCAGCAGTGAATCCCAGGTTCGGCAGGGGGCATCCTACGAG.

In regard to this clone: The CDR3 end falls 3 residues outside the read, so it is completed with the germline J gene. This sequence joins TRBV30 and TRBJ1-2; the D gene is possibly TRBD1 (5 bases). The CDR3 runs to 13 residues. CDR1 and CDR2 (germline): GTSNPN, SVGIG (reference sequence). The CDR3 sequence is CAWRGGSRWGYTF. The sequenced CDR3 bases are TGTGCCTGGAGGGGGGGGTCGCGATGGGGC.

For this clone: Coverage ceases 3 residues before the CDR3 finishes, and the germline J gene fills in the end. The chain uses TRBV18 and TRBJ2-2; the D is unclear. The CDR3 covers 20 residues. CDR1 and CDR2 (germline): KGHSH, LQKENI. V was shortened by 3 bases and J by 0 bases, with 23 bases between the two germline ends. The CDR3 loop reads CASSPQTPVRTIPNTGELFF. Partial CDR3 DNA: TGTGCCAGCTCACCTCAAACCCCGGTCCGTACCATTCCGAACACCGGGGAG.